This paragraph reports one T cell receptor (beta chain). No antigen is known for it. This CDR3 contains 15 residues. V was shortened by 1 base and J by 2 bases, with 12 bases between the two germline ends. CDR1 SGHTA and CDR2 FQGNSA come from the germline V gene. Sequenced by immunoSEQ multiplex PCR; TCRdb stores in-frame clones only, minus some. The sample carries 2 million to 2.5 million clones, roughly 91% recorded once. The data stem from a study of shared clonotypes between healthy human individuals. Study-level information: For every donor, three CD4 naive, three CD4 memory, two CD8 naive and one CD8 memory plates were used.

Naive-designated CD8 cells lacked CD45RO, were positively enriched for CCR7, and omitted terminally differentiated effector memory CD45RA+ cells. Study-wide results and caveats: Generally, estimated richness proved larger in naive subsets than it did in memory subsets. Shared clonotypes across all four donors exceeded non-shared ones in generation probability.

The sample was naive CD8+ T cells from PBMCs. The receptor's source is a man aged 18 to 35 in good health. Some clones in this sample may be carry-over from other donors' samples. This chain links TRBV7-2 with TRBJ2-7; D perhaps matches TRBD2 (6 bases). The CDR3 nucleotides are TGTGCCAGCAGCTTAGTGGCGGGGTCTACCTACGAGCAGTACTTC. Translation gives CASSLVAGSTYEQYF.